What follows are 13 T cell receptor beta chains derived from one specimen sequenced in a study of CD4 T cells in relation to SARS-CoV-2 and coronaviruses. Using immunoSEQ multiplex PCR, the repertoire was profiled, and TCRdb retains in-frame clones only, with some absent. The table lists around 41,000 clones, nearly 85% of them singletons. The antigens of these receptors remain unknown. Sequencing was performed on naive CD4+ T cells from PBMCs, cultured in vitro. Subset described: naive CD4+ T cells isolated by negative enrichment. Receptors were obtained from an adult with COVID-19.

The chain joins TRBV7-2 to TRBJ2-6; tentatively, D is TRBD1 or TRBD2 (5 bases each). The germline V and J ends were trimmed by 1 base and 0 bases, with 7 bases remaining between them. Germline-derived CDR1 and CDR2 are SGHTA and FQGNSA. The CDR3 loop spans 16 amino acids. CDR3 DNA sequence: TGTGCCAGCAGCTTAGAGGGGAGCTCTGGGGCCAACGTCCTGACTTTC. Translating it yields CASSLEGSSGANVLTF.

The V gene is TRBV20-1, the J gene TRBJ2-2; weak D call: TRBD1 (5 bases). Looked up from germline, CDR1 is DFQATT and CDR2 is SNEGSKA (reference sequence). CDR3 size: 14 residues. V was cut by 3 bases and J by 0 bases, with 8 bases left in between. This CDR3 reads CSASLGANTGELFF. The CDR3 nucleotides read TGCAGTGCTAGTCTAGGGGCGAACACCGGGGAGCTGTTTTTT.

A single count supports this clone. The chain combines TRBV7-8 with TRBJ2-7, with 10 nucleotides matching TRBD2. This CDR3 comprises 18 residues. Germline CDR1 reads SGHVS; CDR2 reads FQNEAQ. The junction had 14 bases not matched to a gene; V was cut back by 5 bases and J by 1 base. The CDR3 loop is CASSHSLTSSGGSYEQYF. Here the CDR3 DNA reads TGTGCCAGCAGCCACTCGCTAACGTCTAGCGGGGGATCCTACGAGCAGTACTTC.

The rearrangement joins TRBV29-1 to TRBJ2-7; 7 bases match TRBD1. Per the germline V gene, CDR1 is SQVTM and CDR2 is ANQGSEA. The CDR3 sequence is 14 residues long. The junction had 14 bases not matched to a gene; V was cut back by 6 bases and J by 6 bases. CDR3 sequence reads: CSVQPSGTVGEQYF. Here the CDR3 DNA reads TGCAGCGTGCAACCTTCCGGGACAGTTGGCGAGCAGTACTTC.

This clone has a single count. The J gene is TRBJ2-5, the V gene TRBV19, with D hard to call. Per the germline V gene, CDR1 is LNHDA and CDR2 is SQIVND (reference sequence). CDR3 length: 15 residues. Trimming cost V 0 bases and J 5 bases, with 13 bases left between them. CDR3 sequence: CASSIEVGVPETQYF. The CDR3, as DNA: TGTGCCAGTAGTATAGAGGTCGGAGTCCCGGAGACCCAGTACTTC.

The V call is TRBV5-1, the J call TRBJ2-1; TRBD2 aligns across 8 bases. Trimming at V came to 1 base and at J to 5 bases, leaving 14 bases not matched to a gene. Germline CDR1 SGHRS, CDR2 YFSETQ. This CDR3 has 18 residues. The CDR3 region is CASSLSRWDYSGDNEQFF. The CDR3 nucleotides read TGCGCCAGCAGCTTGAGTCGGTGGGATTATAGCGGGGACAATGAGCAGTTCTTC.

The rearrangement links TRBV27 to TRBJ1-6; D ambiguous. CDR1 MNHEY and CDR2 SMNVEV come from the germline V gene (reference sequence). This CDR3 is built from 14 residues. Deletions cut 6 bases from V and 3 bases from J, with 9 bases between. In DNA form, the CDR3 reads TGTGCCAGCAGAACCATTAACTATAATTCACCCCTCCACTTT. Translated, it gives CASRTINYNSPLHF.

The V call is TRBV28, the J call TRBJ2-1; TRBD2 matches 14 bases. Looked up from germline, CDR1 is MDHEN and CDR2 is SYDVKM. This CDR3 comprises 15 residues. V shed 6 bases, J shed 8 bases, and the junction held 6 bases outside the gene matches. The CDR3 loop reads CASSPTSGRGDEQFF. Written as DNA, the CDR3 is TGTGCCAGCAGCCCGACTAGCGGGAGGGGGGATGAGCAGTTCTTC.

The chain has TRBV5-1 and TRBJ2-7, with D possibly matching TRBD2 (6 bases). From germline, CDR1 is SGHRS and CDR2 YFSETQ. CDR3 length: 15 amino acids. Trimming cost V 1 base and J 2 bases, with 13 bases left between them. Here the CDR3 DNA reads TGCGCCAGCAGCTTGATCCGGGAGAACCCCTACGAGCAGTACTTC. Its translation: CASSLIRENPYEQYF.

The chain is built from TRBV2 and TRBJ1-4, with 7 bases matching TRBD1. Per germline, CDR1 SNHLY and CDR2 FYNNEI. The CDR3 is 15 amino acids. Trimming removed 5 bases from V and 4 bases from J; junction bases left unmatched: 7. Here the CDR3 DNA reads TGTGCCAGCAGTCCAGGACAGGAGGGTAATGAAAAACTGTTTTTT. Amino acid sequence: CASSPGQEGNEKLFF.

The rearrangement links TRBV6-5 to TRBJ2-3; 11 positions match TRBD2. This CDR3 has 15 residues. Per the germline V gene, CDR1 is MNHEY and CDR2 is SVGAGI. Losses at the gene ends were 5 bases for V and 5 bases for J; bases not matched to a gene: 6. CDR3 sequence reads: CASSMTSGDQDTQYF. CDR3 coding DNA: TGTGCCAGCAGTATGACTAGCGGGGACCAAGATACGCAGTATTTT.

The rearrangement joins TRBV7-3 to TRBJ1-1; D possibly corresponds to TRBD1 (5 bases). Trimming took off 2 bases at V and 3 bases at J, with 19 bases between the two ends. The CDR3 is 17 amino acids. Germline CDR1 SGHTA, CDR2 FQGTGA. The CDR3 DNA reads as TGTGCCAGCAGCTTAGGGTCGGGCAGGGCAGAATACACTGAAGCTTTCTTT. Translated, it gives CASSLGSGRAEYTEAFF.

The chain has TRBV20-1 and TRBJ2-1, with D hard to call. Looked up from germline, CDR1 is DFQATT and CDR2 is SNEGSKA (reference sequence). The CDR3 extends over 11 amino acids. Trimming pared 3 bases from V and 7 bases from J, leaving 7 bases between. The CDR3 region has the DNA TGCAGTGCTAGTTCTGAGAATGAGCAGTTCTTC. Translated, it gives CSASSENEQFF.